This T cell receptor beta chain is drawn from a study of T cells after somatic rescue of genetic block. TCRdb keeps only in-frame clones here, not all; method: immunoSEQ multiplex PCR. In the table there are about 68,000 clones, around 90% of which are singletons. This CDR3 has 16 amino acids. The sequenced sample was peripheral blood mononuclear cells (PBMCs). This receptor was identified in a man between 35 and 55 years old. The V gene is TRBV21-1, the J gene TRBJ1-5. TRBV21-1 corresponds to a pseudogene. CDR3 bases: TGTGCCAGCAGCAAAGAAGAGGGTTGTGGCAATCAGCCCCAGCATTTT. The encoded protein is CASSKEEGCGNQPQHF.